A single T cell receptor (beta chain) is shown here with its context. CDR1 MNHEY and CDR2 SMNVEV come from the germline V gene (reference sequence). The CDR3 length is 14 residues. V shed 6 bases and J 6 bases; nucleotides not matched to a gene: 7. Original methodology: How many nucleated cells were present was estimated from reference gene primer amplification. Sequenced by immunoSEQ multiplex PCR; TCRdb stores in-frame clones only, minus some. Clone size and the V and J calls come from that table; the DNA yielded D and trimming. The table has some 380,000 clones, 90% seen once; the top ten hold around 6.3%. The data belong to a study of blood T cell repertoires in COVID-19. In the study overall: The analysed material was cDNA or gDNA that came from T cells, B-cell-depleted T cells, or PBMCs.

Sequenced input: peripheral blood. This chain connects TRBV27 to TRBJ2-2, with TRBD1 matching over 7 bases. The receptor was isolated from a man aged 18 to 30 with active or convalescent COVID-19. The CDR3, as DNA: TGTGCCAGCAGCGAGGGACAGCCAGCCGGGGAGCTGTTTTTT. Its protein is CASSEGQPAGELFF.